This record looks at one TCR beta chain sequence and its context. The data were produced by immunoSEQ multiplex PCR, yet TCRdb's version contains in-frame clones alone and is incomplete. The profile shows some 340,000 clones, about 83% of them singletons. This sample is drawn from a study of blood T cell repertoires in COVID-19. The sequence was collected from a young man with active or convalescent COVID-19. Sequences were obtained from peripheral blood.

The CDR3 loop reads CASSQVAGDSYNEQFF. CDR3 sequence (DNA): TGCGCCAGCAGCCAAGTCGCGGGGGACTCCTACAATGAGCAGTTCTTC. The chain combines TRBV4-3 with TRBJ2-1; 7 bases agree with TRBD2. This CDR3 has 16 amino acids. V gave up 1 base and J gave up 0 bases; unmatched junction bases: 3. CDR1 LGHNA and CDR2 YSLEER come from the germline V gene.